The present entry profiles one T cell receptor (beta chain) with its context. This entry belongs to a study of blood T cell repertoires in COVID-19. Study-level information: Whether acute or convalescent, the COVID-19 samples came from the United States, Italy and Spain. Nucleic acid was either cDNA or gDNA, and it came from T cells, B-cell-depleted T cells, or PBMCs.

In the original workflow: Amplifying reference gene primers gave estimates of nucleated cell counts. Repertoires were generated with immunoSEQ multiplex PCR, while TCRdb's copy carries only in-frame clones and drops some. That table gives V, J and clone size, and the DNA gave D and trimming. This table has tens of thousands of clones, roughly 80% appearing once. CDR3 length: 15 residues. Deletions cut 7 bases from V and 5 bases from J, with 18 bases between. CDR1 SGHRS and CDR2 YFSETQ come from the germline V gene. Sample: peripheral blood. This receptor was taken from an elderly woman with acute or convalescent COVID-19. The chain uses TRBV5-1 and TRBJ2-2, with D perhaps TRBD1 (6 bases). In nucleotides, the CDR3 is TGCGCCAGCGGCATACAGGGCTCCGGGACCGGGGAGCTGTTTTTT. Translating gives CASGIQGSGTGELFF.